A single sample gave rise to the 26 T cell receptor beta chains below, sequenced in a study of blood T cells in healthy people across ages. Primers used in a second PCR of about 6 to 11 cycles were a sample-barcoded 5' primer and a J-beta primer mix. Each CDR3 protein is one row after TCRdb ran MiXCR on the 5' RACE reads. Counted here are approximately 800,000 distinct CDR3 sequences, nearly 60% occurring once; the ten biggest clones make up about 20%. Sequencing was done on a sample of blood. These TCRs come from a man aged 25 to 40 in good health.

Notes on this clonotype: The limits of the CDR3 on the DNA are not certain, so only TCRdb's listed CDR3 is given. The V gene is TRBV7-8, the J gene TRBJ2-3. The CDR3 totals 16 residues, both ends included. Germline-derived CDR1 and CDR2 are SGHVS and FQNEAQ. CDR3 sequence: CASILSLGMGTDTQYF.

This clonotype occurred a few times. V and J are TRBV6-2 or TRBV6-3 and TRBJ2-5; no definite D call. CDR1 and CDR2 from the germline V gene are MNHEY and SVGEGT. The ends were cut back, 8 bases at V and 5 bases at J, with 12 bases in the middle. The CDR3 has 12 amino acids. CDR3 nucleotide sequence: TGTGCCAGCGCCCAACCAGTGGAGACCCAGTACTTC. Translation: CASAQPVETQYF.

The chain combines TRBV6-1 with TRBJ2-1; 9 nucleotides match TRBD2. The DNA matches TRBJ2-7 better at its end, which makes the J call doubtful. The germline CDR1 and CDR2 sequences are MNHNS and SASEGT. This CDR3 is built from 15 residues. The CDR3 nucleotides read TGTGCCAGCATTTGGGCTAGCGGGGACTACAATGAGCAGTACTTC. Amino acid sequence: CASIWASGDYNEQYF.

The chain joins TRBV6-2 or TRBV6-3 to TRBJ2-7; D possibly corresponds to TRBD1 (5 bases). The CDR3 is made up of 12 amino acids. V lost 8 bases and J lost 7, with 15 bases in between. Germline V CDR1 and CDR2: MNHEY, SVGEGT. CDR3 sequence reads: CASQTGFQEQYF. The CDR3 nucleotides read TGTGCCAGCCAAACAGGCTTTCAAGAGCAGTACTTC.

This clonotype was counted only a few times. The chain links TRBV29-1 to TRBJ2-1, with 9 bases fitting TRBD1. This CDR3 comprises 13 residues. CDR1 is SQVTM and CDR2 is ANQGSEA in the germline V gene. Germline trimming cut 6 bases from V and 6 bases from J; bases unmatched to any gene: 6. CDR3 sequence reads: CSVGQGLINEQFF. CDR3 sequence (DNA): TGCAGCGTCGGACAGGGGCTAATCAATGAGCAGTTCTTC.

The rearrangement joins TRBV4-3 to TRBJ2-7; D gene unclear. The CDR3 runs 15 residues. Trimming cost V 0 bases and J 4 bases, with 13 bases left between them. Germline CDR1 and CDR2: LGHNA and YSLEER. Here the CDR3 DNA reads TGCGCCAGCAGCCAAGATTCGGGTGTAATTTACGAGCAGTACTTC. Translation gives CASSQDSGVIYEQYF.

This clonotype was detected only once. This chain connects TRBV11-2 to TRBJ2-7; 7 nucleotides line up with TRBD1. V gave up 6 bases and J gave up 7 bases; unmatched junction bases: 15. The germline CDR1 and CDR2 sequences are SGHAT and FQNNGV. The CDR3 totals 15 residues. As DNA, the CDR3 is TGTGCCAGCAGGAGAGCCGGGACAGCGGTATGGGAGCAGTACTTC. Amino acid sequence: CASRRAGTAVWEQYF.

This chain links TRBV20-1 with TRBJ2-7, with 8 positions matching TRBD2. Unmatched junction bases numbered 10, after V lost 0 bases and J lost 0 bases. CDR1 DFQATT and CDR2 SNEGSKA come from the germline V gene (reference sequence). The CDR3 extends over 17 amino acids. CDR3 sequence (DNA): TGCAGTGCTAGAGATCGGGGGGGGGCGGGCTACTCCTACGAGCAGTACTTC. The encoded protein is CSARDRGGAGYSYEQYF.

CDR3: CSAGRTGGVSPYGYTF. The CDR3 region has the DNA TGCAGTGCTGGGAGGACAGGGGGCGTATCGCCCTATGGCTACACCTTC. The chain carries TRBV20-1 and TRBJ1-2, with 11 bases matching TRBD1. CDR1 and CDR2 from the germline V gene are DFQATT and SNEGSKA (reference sequence). This CDR3 is 16 amino acids long. V lost 5 bases to trimming and J lost 4 bases; unmatched junction nucleotides: 12.

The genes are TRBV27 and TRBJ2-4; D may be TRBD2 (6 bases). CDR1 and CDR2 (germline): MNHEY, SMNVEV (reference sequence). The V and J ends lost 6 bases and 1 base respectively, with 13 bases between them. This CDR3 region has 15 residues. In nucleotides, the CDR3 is TGTGCCAGCAGGTCGGGGGAATGGGCCAAAAACATTCAGTACTTC. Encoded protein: CASRSGEWAKNIQYF.

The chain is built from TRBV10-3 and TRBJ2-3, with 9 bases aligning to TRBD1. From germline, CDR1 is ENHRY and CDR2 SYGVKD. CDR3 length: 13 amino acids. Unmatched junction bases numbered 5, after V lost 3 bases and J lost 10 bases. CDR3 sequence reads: CAISEPRTGAQYF. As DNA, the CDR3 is TGTGCCATCAGTGAACCTAGGACAGGGGCGCAGTATTTT.

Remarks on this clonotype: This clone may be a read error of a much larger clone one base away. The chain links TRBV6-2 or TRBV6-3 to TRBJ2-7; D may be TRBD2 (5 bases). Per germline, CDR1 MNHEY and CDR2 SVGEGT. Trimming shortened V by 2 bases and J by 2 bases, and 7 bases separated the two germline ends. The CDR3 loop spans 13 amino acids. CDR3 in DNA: TGTGCCAGCAGTTACGGGAGCACCTACGAGCAGTACTTC. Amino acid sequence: CASSYGSTYEQYF.

The chain's CDR3 is CASLGTGLSEQYF. The DNA of the CDR3 is TGTGCCAGCCTAGGTACTGGGTTGTCCGAGCAGTACTTC. The chain links TRBV6-1 to TRBJ2-5; D not resolved. Gene TRBJ2-7 matches the end of the DNA better, so the J call may be wrong. Germline loops: CDR1 MNHNS, CDR2 SASEGT. The CDR3 consists of 13 residues.

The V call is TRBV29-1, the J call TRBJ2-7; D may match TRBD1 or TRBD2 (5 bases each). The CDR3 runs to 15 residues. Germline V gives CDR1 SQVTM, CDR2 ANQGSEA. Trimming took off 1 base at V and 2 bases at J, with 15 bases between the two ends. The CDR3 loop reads CSVEGGADGAYEQYF. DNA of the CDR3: TGCAGCGTTGAAGGTGGGGCGGACGGGGCCTACGAGCAGTACTTC.

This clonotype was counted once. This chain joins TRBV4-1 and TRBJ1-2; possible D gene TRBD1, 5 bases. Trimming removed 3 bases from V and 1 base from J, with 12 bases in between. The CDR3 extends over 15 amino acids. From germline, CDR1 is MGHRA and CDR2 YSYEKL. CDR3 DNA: TGCGCCAGCAGCCACCCTGGGGGATTTAACTATGGCTACACCTTC. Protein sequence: CASSHPGGFNYGYTF.

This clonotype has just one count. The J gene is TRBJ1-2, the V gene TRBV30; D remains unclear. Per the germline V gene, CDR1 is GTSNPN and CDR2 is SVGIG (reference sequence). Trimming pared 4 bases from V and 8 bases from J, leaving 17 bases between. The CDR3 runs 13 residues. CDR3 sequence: CAWTWGSLRGYTF. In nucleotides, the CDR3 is TGTGCCTGGACGTGGGGATCTTTGCGCGGCTACACCTTC.

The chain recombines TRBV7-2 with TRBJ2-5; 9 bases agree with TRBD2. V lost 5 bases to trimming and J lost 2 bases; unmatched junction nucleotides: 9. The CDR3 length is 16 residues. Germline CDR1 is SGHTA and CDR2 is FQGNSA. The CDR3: CASSTSSGGIQETQYF. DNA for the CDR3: TGTGCCAGCAGCACAAGCAGCGGGGGGATACAAGAGACCCAGTACTTC.

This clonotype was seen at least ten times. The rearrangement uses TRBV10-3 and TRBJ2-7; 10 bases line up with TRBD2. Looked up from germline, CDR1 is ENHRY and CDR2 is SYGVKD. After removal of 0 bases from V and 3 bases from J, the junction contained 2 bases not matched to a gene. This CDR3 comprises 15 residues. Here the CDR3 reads CAISESTSGLYEQYF. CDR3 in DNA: TGTGCCATCAGTGAGTCGACTAGCGGGCTCTACGAGCAGTACTTC.

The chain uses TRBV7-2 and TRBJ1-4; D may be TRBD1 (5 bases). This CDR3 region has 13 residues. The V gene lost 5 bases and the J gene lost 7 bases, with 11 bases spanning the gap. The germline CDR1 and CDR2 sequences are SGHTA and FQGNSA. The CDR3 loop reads CASSLGGAEKLFF. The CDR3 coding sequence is TGTGCCAGCAGCCTGGGGGGAGCTGAAAAACTGTTTTTT.

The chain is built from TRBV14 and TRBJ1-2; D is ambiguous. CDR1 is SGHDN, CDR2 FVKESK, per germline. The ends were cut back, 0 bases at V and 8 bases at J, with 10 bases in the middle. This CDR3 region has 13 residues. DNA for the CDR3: TGTGCCAGCAGCCAAGAATTGCGTTACGGCTACACCTTC. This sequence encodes CASSQELRYGYTF. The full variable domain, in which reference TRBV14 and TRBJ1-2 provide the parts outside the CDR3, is EAGVTQFPSHSVIEKGQTVTLRCDPISGHDNLYWYRRVMGKEIKFLLHFVKESKQDESGMPNNRFLAERTGGTYSTLKVQPAELEDSGVYFCASSQELRYGYTFGSGTRLTVV.

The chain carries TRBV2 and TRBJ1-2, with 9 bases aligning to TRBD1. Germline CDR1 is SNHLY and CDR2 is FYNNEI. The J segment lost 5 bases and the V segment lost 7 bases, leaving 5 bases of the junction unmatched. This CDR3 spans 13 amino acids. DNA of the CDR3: TGTGCCAGCATCCTAGACAGGGGGTATGGCTACACCTTC. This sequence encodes CASILDRGYGYTF.

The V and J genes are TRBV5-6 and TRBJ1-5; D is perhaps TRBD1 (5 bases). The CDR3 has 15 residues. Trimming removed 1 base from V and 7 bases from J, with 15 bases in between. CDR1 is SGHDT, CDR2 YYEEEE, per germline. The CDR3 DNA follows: TGTGCCAGCAGCTTGTATCGCCAGGGAGGCCAGCCCCAGCATTTT. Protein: CASSLYRQGGQPQHF.

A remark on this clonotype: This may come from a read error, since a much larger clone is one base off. In DNA form, the CDR3 reads TGCAGCGTTCTTGGGGCCAACGTCCTGACTTTC. Protein product: CSVLGANVLTF. This chain links TRBV29-1 with TRBJ2-6; D is undetermined. CDR3 length equals 11 residues. V gave up 5 bases and J gave up 3 bases, with 2 bases separating them. The germline V gene has CDR1 SQVTM and CDR2 ANQGSEA.

CDR3 in amino acids: CASSSGVGYGYTF. For the CDR3, the DNA is TGTGCCAGCAGTTCAGGGGTCGGGTATGGCTACACCTTC. This rearrangement joins TRBV27 to TRBJ1-2; D is possibly TRBD1 (6 bases). Germline assignment: CDR1 MNHEY and CDR2 SMNVEV (reference sequence). This CDR3 has 13 amino acids. Trimming cost V 4 bases and J 5 bases, with 11 bases left between them.

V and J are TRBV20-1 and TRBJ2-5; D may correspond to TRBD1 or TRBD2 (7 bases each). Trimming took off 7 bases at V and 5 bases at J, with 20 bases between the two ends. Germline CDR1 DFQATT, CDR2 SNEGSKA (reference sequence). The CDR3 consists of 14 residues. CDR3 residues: CSVLGGTAKETQYF. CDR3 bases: TGCAGTGTATTGGGGGGGACAGCAAAGGAGACCCAGTACTTC.

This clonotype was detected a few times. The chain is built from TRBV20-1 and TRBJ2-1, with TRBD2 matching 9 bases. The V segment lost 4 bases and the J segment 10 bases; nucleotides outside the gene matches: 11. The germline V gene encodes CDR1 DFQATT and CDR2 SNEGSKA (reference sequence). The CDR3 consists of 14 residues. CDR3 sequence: CSAIRTSVRGEQFF. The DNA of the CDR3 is TGCAGTGCTATCAGGACTAGCGTTCGCGGAGAGCAGTTCTTC.